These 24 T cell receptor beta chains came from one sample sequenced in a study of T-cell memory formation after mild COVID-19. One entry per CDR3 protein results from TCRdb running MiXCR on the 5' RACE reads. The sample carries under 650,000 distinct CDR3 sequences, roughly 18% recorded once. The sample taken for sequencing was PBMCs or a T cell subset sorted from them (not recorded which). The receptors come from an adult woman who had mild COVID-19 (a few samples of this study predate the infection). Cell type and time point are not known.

CDR3 sequence reads: CSVRVAGANTGELFF. The CDR3 nucleotides read TGCAGCGTTCGGGTAGCGGGAGCGAACACCGGGGAGCTGTTTTTT. V usage is TRBV29-1 and J usage is TRBJ2-2, with 9 bases that match TRBD2. The CDR3 runs 15 residues. V lost 5 bases and J lost 0; bases outside the gene matches: 4. The V gene's germline CDR1 is SQVTM and CDR2 ANQGSEA.

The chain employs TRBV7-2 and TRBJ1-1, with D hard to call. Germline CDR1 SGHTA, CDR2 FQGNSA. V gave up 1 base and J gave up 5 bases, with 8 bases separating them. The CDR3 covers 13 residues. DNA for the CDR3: TGTGCCAGCAGCTTAGTGGGCCTGACTGAAGCTTTCTTT. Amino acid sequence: CASSLVGLTEAFF.

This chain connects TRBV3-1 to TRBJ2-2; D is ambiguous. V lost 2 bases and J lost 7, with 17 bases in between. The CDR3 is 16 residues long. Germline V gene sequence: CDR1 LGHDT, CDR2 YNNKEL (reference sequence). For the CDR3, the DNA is TGTGCCAGCAGCCAATTTGGAATGGCGCATGACGGGGAGCTGTTTTTT. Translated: CASSQFGMAHDGELFF.

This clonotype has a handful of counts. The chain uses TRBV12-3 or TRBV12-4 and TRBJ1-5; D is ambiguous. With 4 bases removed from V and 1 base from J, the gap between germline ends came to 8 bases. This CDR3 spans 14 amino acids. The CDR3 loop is CASSSRRSNQPQHF. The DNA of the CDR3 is TGTGCCAGCAGTTCAAGGAGAAGCAATCAGCCCCAGCATTTT.

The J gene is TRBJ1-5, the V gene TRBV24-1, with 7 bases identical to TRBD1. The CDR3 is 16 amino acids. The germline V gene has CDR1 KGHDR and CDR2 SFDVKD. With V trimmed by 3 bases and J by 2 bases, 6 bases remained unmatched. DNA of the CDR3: TGTGCCACCAGTGATAGCTCCGGGACAGGCAATCAGCCCCAGCATTTT. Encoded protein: CATSDSSGTGNQPQHF.

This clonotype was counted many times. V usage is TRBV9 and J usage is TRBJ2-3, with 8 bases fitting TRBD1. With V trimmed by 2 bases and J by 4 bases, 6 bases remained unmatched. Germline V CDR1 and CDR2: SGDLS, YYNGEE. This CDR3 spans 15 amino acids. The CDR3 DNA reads TGTGCCAGCAGCGTCGACAGGGGTGGCCCAGATACGCAGTATTTT. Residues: CASSVDRGGPDTQYF.

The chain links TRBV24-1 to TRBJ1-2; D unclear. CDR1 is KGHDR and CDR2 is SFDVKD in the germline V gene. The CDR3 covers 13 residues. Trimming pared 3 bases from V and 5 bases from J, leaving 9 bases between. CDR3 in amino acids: CATSDLEEYGYTF. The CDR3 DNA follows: TGTGCCACCAGTGATCTCGAGGAGTATGGCTACACCTTC.

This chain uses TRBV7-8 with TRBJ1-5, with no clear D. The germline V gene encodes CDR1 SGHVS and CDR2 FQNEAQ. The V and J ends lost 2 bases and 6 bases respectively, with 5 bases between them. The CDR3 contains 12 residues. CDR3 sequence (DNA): TGTGCCAGCAGCTTAACCTCTCAGCCCCAGCATTTT. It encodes CASSLTSQPQHF.

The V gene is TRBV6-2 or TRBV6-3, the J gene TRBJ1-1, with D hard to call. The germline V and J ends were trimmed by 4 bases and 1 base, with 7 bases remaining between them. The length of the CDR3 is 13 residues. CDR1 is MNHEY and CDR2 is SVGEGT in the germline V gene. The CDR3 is CASSSGWNTEAFF. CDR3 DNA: TGTGCCAGCAGTTCCGGATGGAACACTGAAGCTTTCTTT.

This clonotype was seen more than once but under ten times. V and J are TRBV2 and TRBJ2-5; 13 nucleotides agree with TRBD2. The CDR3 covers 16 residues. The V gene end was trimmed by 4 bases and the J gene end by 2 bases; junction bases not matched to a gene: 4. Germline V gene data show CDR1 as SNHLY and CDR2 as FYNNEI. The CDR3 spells CASSGLAGGPQETQYF. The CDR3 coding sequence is TGTGCCAGCAGTGGACTAGCGGGGGGCCCACAAGAGACCCAGTACTTC.

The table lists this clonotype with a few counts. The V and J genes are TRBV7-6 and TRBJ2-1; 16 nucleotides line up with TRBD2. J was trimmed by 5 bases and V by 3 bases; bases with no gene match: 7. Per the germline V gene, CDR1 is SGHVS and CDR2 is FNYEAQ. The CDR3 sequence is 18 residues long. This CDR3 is CASSFGTSGGAWDNEQFF. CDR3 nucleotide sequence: TGTGCCAGCAGCTTTGGGACTAGCGGGGGGGCCTGGGACAATGAGCAGTTCTTC.

The CDR3 nucleotides read TGTGCCAGCAGTTACTCGGGGATGAACGAGCAGTACTTC. This translates into CASSYSGMNEQYF. The chain employs TRBV6-5 and TRBJ2-7; D is unresolved. Germline V CDR1 and CDR2: MNHEY, SVGAGI. The CDR3 consists of 13 residues. V lost 0 bases to trimming and J lost 5 bases, with 8 bases between them.

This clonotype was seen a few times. CDR3 sequence (DNA): TGCGCCAGCAGCTTGTCCGTGGCAGGGAACACTGAAGCTTTCTTT. Translation gives CASSLSVAGNTEAFF. This chain connects TRBV5-1 to TRBJ1-1; D remains ambiguous. The V end lost 1 base, the J end lost 1 base, and 11 bases lay between the germline ends. CDR1 is SGHRS, CDR2 YFSETQ, per germline. The CDR3 has 15 amino acids.

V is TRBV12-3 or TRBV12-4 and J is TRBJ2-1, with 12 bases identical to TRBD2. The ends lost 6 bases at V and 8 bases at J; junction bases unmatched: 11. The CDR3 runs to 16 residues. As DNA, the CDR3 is TGTGCCAGCAGCCCTCGGACTAGCGGGATGGGTTATGAGCAGTTCTTC. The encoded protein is CASSPRTSGMGYEQFF.

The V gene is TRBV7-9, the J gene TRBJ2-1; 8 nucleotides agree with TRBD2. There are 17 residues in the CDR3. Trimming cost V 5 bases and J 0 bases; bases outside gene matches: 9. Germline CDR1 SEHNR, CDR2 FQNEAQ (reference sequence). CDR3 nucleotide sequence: TGTGCCAGCAGCCCTGTTCGCGGGGGGAGCTCCTACAATGAGCAGTTCTTC. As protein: CASSPVRGGSSYNEQFF.

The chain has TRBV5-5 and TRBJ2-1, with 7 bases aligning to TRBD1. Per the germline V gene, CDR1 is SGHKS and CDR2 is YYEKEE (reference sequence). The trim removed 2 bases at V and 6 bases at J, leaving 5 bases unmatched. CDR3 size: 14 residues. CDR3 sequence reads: CASSFTGTVNEQFF. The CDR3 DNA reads TGTGCCAGCAGCTTTACCGGGACAGTCAATGAGCAGTTCTTC.

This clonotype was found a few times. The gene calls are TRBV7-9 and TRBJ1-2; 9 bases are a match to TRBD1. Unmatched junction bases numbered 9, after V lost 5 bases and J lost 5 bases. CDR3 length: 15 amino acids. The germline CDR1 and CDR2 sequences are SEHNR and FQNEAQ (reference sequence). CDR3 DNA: TGTGCCAGCAGCCTCGGACAGGGGCTGACATATGGCTACACCTTC. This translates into CASSLGQGLTYGYTF.

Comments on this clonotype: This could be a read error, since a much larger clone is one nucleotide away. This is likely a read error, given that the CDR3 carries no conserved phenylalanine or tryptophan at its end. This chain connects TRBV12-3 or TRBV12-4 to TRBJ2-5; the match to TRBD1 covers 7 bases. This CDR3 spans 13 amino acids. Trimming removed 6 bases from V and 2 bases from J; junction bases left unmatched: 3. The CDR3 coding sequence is TGTGCCAGCAGCCAGGGACAGCAAGAGACCCAGTACCTC. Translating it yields CASSQGQQETQYL.

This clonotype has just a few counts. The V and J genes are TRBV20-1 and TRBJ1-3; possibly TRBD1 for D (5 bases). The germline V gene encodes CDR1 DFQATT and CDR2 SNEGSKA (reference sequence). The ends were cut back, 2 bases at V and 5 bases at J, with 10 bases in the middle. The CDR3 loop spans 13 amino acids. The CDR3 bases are TGCAGTGCTAGATGGGGCGGAAGAAACACCATATATTTT. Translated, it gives CSARWGGRNTIYF.

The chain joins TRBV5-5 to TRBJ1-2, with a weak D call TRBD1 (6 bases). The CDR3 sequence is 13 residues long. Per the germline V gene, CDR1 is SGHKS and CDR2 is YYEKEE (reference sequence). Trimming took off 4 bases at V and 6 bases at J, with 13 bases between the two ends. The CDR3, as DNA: TGTGCCAGCAGCCCTTGGACAGCTAATGGCTACACCTTC. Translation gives CASSPWTANGYTF.

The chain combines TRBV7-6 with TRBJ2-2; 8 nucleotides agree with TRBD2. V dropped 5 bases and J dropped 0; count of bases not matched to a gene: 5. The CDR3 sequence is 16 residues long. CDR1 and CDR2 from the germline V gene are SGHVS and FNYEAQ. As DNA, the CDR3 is TGTGCCAGCAGCCCTTTTAGCGGGGCGAACACCGGGGAGCTGTTTTTT. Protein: CASSPFSGANTGELFF.

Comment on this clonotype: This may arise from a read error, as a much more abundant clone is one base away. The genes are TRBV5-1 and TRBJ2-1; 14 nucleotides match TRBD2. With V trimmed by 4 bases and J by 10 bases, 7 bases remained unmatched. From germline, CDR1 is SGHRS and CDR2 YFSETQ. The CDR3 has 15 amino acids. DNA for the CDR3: TGCGCCAGCAGCCACGGGACTAGCGGGAGTAACGAGCAGTTCTTC. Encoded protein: CASSHGTSGSNEQFF.

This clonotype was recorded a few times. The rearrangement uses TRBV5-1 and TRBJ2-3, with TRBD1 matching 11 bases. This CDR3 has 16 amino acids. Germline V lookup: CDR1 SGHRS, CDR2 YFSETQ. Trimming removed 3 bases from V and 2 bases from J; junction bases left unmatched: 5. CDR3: CASSWGTGGDTDTQYF. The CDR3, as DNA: TGCGCCAGCAGCTGGGGGACAGGGGGAGACACAGATACGCAGTATTTT.

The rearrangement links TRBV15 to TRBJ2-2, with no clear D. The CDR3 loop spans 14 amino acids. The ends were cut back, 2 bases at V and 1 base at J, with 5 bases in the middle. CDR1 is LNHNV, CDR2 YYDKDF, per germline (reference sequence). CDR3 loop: CATSRQVNTGELFF. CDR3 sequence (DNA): TGTGCCACCAGCAGACAGGTGAACACCGGGGAGCTGTTTTTT.